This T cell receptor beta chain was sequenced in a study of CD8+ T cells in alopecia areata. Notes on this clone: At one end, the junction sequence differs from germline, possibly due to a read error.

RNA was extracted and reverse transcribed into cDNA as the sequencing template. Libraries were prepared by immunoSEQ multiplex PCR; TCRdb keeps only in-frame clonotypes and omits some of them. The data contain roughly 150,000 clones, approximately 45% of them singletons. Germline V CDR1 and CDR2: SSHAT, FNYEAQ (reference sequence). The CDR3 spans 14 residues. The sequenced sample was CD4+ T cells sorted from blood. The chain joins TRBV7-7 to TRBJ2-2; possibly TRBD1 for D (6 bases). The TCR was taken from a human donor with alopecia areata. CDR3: CASSRRGDTGELFF. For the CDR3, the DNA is TGTGCTAGCAGTCGCAGGGGCGACACCGGGGAGCTGTTTTTT.